This T cell receptor beta chain was sequenced for a study of T-cell memory formation after mild COVID-19. Study as a whole: TCR clustering was largely donor specific. Study-wide results and caveats: Pre-infection memory held some responding clones, suggesting pre-existing cross-reactive T cells responded.

CDR1 is MGHDK, CDR2 SYGVNS, per germline. The length of the CDR3 is 15 residues. V gave up 0 bases and J gave up 6 bases, with 13 bases separating them. TCRdb re-analysed the 5' RACE reads in MiXCR, keeping a single row per CDR3 protein. This repertoire shows about 540,000 distinct CDR3 sequences, around 21% found once; its top ten account for about an eighth. Regarding this clonotype: Its antigen is not known.

The chain links TRBV25-1 to TRBJ2-3; TRBD2 might be the D (6 bases). The receptor's source is an adult woman who had mild COVID-19 (a few samples of this study predate the infection). Cell type and time point are not known. The sample comprised PBMCs or a T cell subset sorted from them (not recorded which). CDR3 in amino acids: CASSEYNSRGDTQYF. The CDR3, as DNA: TGTGCCAGCAGTGAATATAACAGCCGGGGGGATACGCAGTATTTT.